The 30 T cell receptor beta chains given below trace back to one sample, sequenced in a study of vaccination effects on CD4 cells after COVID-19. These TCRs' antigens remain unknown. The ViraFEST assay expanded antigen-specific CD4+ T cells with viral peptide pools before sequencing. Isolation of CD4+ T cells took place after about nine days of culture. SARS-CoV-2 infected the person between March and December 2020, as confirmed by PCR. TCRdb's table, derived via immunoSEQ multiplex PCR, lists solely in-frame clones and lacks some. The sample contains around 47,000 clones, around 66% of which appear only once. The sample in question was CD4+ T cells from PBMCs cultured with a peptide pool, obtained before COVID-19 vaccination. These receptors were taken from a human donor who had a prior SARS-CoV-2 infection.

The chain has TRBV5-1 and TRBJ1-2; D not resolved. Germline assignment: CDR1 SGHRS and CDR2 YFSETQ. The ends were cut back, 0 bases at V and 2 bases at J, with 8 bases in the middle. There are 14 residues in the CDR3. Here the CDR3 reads CASSLDDGNYGYTF. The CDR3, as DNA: TGCGCCAGCAGCTTGGATGACGGAAACTATGGCTACACCTTC. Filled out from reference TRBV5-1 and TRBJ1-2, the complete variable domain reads KAGVTQTPRYLIKTRGQQVTLSCSPISGHRSVSWYQQTPGQGLQFLFEYFSETQRNKGNFPGRFSGRQFSNSRSEMNVSTLELGDSALYLCASSLDDGNYGYTFGSGTRLTVV.

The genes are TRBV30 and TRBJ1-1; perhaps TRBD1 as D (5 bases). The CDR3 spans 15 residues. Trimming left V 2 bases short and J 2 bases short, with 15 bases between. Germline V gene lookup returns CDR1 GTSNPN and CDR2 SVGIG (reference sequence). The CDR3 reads CAWSRPGTANTEAFF. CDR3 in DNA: TGTGCCTGGAGTAGACCCGGGACGGCTAACACTGAAGCTTTCTTT.

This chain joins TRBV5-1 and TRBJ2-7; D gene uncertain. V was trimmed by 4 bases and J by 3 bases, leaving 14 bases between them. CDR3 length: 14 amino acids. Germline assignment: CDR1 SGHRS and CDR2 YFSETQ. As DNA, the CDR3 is TGCGCCAGCAGCCGCGAAGGGAATGGCTACGAGCAGTACTTC. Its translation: CASSREGNGYEQYF.

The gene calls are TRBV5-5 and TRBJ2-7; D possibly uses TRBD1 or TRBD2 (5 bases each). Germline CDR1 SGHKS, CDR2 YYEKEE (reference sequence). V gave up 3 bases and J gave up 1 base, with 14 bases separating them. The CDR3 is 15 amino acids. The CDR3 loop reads CASSSGTILSYEQYF. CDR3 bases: TGTGCCAGCAGCTCAGGGACCATCTTATCCTACGAGCAGTACTTC. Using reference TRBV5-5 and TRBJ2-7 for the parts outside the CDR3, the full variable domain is DAGVTQSPTHLIKTRGQQVTLRCSPISGHKSVSWYQQVLGQGPQFIFQYYEKEERGRGNFPDRFSARQFPNYSSELNVNALLLGDSALYLCASSSGTILSYEQYFGPGTRLTVT.

CDR3 sequence: CASRSTSGIETQYF. In DNA, the CDR3 is TGTGCCAGCAGGTCGACTAGCGGGATAGAGACCCAGTACTTC. J is TRBJ2-5 and V is TRBV2, with 11 positions matching TRBD2. Germline assignment: CDR1 SNHLY and CDR2 FYNNEI. This CDR3 has 14 amino acids. With 6 bases clipped from V and 4 bases from J, the junction kept 4 bases outside the gene matches.

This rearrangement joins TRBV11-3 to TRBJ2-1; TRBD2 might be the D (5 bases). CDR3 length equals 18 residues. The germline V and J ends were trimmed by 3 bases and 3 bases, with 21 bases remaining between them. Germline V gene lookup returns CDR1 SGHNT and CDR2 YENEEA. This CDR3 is CASSLFRFGVSYYNEQFF. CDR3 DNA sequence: TGTGCCAGCAGCTTGTTCAGGTTCGGGGTTAGTTACTACAATGAGCAGTTCTTC. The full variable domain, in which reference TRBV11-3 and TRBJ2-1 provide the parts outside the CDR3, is EAGVVQSPRYKIIEKKQPVAFWCNPISGHNTLYWYLQNLGQGPELLIRYENEEAVDDSQLPKDRFSAERLKGVDSTLKIQPAELGDSAVYLCASSLFRFGVSYYNEQFFGPGTRLTVL.

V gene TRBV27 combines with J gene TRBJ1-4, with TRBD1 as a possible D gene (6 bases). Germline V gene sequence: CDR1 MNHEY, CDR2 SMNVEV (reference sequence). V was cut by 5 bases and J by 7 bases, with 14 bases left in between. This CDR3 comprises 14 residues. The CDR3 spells CASSPKGGGEKLFF. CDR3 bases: TGTGCCAGCAGTCCCAAGGGGGGAGGTGAAAAACTGTTTTTT. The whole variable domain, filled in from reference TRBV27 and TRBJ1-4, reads EAQVTQNPRYLITVTGKKLTVTCSQNMNHEYMSWYRQDPGLGLRQIYYSMNVEVTDKGDVPEGYKVSRKEKRNFPLILESPSPNQTSLYFCASSPKGGGEKLFFGSGTQLSVL.

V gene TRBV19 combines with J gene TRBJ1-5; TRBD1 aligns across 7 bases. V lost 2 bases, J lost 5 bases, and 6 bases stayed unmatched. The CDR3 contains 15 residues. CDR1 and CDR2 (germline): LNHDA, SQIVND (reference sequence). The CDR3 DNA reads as TGTGCCAGTAGTATAACAGGGGAGGAGTATCAGCCCCAGCATTTT. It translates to CASSITGEEYQPQHF.

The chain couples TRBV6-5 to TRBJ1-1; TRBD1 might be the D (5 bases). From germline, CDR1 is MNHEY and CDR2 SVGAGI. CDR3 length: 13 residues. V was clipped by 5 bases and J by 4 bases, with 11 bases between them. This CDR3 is CASSPTRATEAFF. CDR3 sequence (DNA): TGTGCCAGCAGTCCAACCAGGGCCACTGAAGCTTTCTTT.

CDR3 nucleotide sequence: TGTGCCAGCAGCCTTGGGGGTGTCACAGATACGCAGTATTTT. This gives the protein CASSLGGVTDTQYF. The V gene is TRBV4-2, the J gene TRBJ2-3; D may be TRBD1 or TRBD2 (5 bases each). The V gene's germline CDR1 is LGHNA and CDR2 YNFKEQ. The CDR3 spans 14 residues. V lost 4 bases and J 2 bases, leaving 10 bases between the germline ends.

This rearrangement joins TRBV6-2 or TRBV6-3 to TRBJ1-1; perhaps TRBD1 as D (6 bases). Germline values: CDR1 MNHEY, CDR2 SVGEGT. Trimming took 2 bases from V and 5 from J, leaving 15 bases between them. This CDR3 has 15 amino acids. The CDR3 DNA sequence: TGTGCCAGCAGTTACCGCGTCAGGGGTTGGACTGAAGCTTTCTTT. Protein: CASSYRVRGWTEAFF.

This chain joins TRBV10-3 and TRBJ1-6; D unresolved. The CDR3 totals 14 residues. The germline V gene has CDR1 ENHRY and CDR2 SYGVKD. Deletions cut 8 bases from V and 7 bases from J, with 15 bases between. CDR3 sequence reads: CAIGPGMENSPLHF. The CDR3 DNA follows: TGTGCCATCGGGCCGGGGATGGAGAATTCACCCCTCCACTTT.

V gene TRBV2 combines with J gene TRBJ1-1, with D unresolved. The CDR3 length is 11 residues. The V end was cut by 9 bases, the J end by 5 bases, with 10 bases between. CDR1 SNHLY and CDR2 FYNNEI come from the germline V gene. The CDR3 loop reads CASWGGTEAFF. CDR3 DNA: TGTGCCAGTTGGGGAGGAACTGAAGCTTTCTTT.

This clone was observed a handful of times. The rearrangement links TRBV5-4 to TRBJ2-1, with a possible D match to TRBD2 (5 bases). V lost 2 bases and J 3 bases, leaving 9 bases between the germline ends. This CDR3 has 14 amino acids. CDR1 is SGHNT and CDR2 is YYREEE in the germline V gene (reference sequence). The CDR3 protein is CASSLPGVYNEQFF. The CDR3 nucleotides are TGTGCCAGCAGCTTACCCGGGGTCTACAATGAGCAGTTCTTC.

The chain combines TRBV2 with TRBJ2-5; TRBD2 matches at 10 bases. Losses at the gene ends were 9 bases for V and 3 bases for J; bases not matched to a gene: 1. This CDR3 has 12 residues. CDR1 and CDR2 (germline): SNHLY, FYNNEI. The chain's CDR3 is CARGTSEETQYF. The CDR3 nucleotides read TGTGCCAGGGGGACTAGCGAAGAGACCCAGTACTTC.

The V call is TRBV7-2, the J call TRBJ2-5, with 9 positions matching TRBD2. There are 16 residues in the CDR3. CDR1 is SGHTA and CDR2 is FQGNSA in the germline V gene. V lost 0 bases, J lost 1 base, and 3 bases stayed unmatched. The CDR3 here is CASSLASGGIQETQYF. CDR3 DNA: TGTGCCAGCAGCTTAGCGAGCGGGGGGATCCAAGAGACCCAGTACTTC. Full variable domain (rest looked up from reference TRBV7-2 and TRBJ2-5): GAGVSQSPSNKVTEKGKDVELRCDPISGHTALYWYRQSLGQGLEFLIYFQGNSAPDKSGLPSDRFSAERTGGSVSTLTIQRTQQEDSAVYLCASSLASGGIQETQYFGPGTRLLVL.

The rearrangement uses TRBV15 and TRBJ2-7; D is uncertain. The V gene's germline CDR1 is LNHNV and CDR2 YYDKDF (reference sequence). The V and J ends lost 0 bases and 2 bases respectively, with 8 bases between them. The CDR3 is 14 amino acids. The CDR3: CATSRDGFTYEQYF. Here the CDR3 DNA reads TGTGCCACCAGCAGAGACGGATTTACCTACGAGCAGTACTTC.

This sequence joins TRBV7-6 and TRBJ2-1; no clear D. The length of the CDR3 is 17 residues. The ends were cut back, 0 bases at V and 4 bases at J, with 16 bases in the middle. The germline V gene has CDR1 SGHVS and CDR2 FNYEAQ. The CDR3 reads CASSLANQARRYNEQFF. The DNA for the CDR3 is TGTGCCAGCAGCTTAGCTAATCAGGCCCGGAGATACAATGAGCAGTTCTTC. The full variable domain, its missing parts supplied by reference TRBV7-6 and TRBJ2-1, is GAGVSQSPRYKVTKRGQDVALRCDPISGHVSLYWYRQALGQGPEFLTYFNYEAQQDKSGLPNDRFSAERPEGSISTLTIQRTEQRDSAMYRCASSLANQARRYNEQFFGPGTRLTVL.

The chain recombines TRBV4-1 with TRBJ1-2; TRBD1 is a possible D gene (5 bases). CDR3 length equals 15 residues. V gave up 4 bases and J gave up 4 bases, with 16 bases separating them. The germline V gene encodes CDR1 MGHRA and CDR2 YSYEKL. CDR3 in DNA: TGCGCCAGCAGCCGGGGACCGACCGGGGGCTATGGCTACACCTTC. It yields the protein CASSRGPTGGYGYTF.

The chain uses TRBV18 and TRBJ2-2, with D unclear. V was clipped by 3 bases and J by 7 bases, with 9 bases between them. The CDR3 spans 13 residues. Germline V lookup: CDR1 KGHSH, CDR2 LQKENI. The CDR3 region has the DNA TGTGCCAGCTCACCTATCGGCGACGGGGAGCTGTTTTTT. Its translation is CASSPIGDGELFF.

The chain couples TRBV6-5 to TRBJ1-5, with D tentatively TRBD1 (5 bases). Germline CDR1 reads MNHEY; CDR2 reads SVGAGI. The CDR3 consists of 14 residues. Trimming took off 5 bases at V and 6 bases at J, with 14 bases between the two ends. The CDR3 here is CASSTTGGGQPQHF. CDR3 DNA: TGTGCCAGCAGTACTACTGGGGGGGGTCAGCCCCAGCATTTT.

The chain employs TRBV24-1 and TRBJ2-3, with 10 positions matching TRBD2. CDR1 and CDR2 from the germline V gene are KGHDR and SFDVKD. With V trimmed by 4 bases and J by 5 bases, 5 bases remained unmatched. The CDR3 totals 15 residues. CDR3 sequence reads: CATSEPSGSGDTQYF. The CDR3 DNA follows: TGTGCCACCAGTGAACCTAGCGGGAGTGGAGATACGCAGTATTTT.

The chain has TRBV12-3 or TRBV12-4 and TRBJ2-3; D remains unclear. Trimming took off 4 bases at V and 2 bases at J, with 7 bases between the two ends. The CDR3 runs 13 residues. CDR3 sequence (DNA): TGTGCCAGCAGTTCCTGGGCCACAGATACGCAGTATTTT. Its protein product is CASSSWATDTQYF.

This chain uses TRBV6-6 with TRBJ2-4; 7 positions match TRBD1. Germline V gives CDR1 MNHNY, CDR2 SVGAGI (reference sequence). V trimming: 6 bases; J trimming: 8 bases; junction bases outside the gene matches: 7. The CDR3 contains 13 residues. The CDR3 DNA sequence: TGTGCCAGCAGAAACAGGGGCTCGCACATTCAGTACTTC. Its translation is CASRNRGSHIQYF.

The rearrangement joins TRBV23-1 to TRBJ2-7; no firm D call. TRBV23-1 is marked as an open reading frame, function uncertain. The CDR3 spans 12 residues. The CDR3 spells CAILRTSYEQYF. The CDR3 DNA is TGCGCTATCCTCCGGACCTCCTACGAGCAGTACTTC.

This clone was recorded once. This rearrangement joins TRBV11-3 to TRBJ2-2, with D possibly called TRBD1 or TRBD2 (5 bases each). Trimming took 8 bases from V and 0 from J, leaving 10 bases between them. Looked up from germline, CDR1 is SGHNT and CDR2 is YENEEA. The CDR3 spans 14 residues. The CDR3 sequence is CASPRGANTGELFF. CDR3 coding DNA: TGTGCCAGCCCGAGGGGCGCGAACACCGGGGAGCTGTTTTTT.

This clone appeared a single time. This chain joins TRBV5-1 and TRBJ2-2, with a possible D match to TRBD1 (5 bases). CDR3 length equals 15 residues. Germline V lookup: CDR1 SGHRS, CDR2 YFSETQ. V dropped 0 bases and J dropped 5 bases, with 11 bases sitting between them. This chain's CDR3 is CASSLVGATTGELFF. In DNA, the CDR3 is TGCGCCAGCAGCTTGGTAGGGGCGACGACCGGGGAGCTGTTTTTT.

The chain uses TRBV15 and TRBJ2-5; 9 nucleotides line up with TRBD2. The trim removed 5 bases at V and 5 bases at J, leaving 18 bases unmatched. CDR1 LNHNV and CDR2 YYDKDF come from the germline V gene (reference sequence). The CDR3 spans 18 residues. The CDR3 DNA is TGTGCCACCAGCCTCCCAAGTGGGCTAGCGGGGTCGGGGGAGACCCAGTACTTC. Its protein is CATSLPSGLAGSGETQYF.

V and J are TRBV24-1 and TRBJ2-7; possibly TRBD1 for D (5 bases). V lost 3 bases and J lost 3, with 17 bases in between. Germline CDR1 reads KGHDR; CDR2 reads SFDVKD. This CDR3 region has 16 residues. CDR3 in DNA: TGTGCCACCAGTGATCTGAGTTTGGACACCTTCTACGAGCAGTACTTC. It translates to CATSDLSLDTFYEQYF.

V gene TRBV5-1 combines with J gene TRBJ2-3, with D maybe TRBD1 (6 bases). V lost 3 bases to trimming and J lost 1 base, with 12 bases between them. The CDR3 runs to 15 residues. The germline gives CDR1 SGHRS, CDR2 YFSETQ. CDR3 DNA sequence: TGCGCCAGCAGCTCTTGGGGGCAAGGCACAGATACGCAGTATTTT. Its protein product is CASSSWGQGTDTQYF.